The entry below gives a single TCR beta chain sequence along with its context. What this receptor recognizes is not known. Base qualities are not at hand, and no much larger clone is one base apart. This sample stems from a study of T cell responses to AZD1222 COVID-19 vaccine (dated by TCRdb to the early 2020s). About the full investigation: Because spike-specific TCR depth and breadth did not differ between the two schedules, AZD1222 recipients who got a second dose at roughly 4 weeks were pooled with those who got a second dose at roughly 12 weeks. A total of under 250 trial participants underwent TCR sequencing, of whom about 210 had received two doses of AZD1222 and some 25 had received two doses of the MenACWY control vaccine. Trial participants were enrolled by age into subgroups of 18-55, 56-69 and 70-plus years, and roughly 160, 29 and 62 TCR-sequenced participants, respectively, were included in these subgroups.

The sample's time point label is to be understood as: baseline before first vaccination. Samples from vaccinated people were obtained from the UK trials COV001 and COV002, which included a single-blind randomized controlled phase 2/3 trial of AZD1222 (ChAdOx1 nCoV-19) in healthy adults. For TCRbeta chain sequencing, PBMC samples were collected from trial participants at day 0 and at day 28 after the second dose. The CDR3 regions of human TCRbeta chains were analyzed by immunosequencing. In the authors' own workflow: Repertoire TCRs were checked for matches against a reference library of SARS-CoV-2-specific TCRs that had been generated using the MIRA antigen-specificity platform. Breadth was defined as the fraction of unique TCRs that were SARS-CoV-2-associated, and depth was defined as the fraction of total T cells that were SARS-CoV-2-associated. Using the MIRA data, each spike-specific TCR was mapped to the spike region that the TCR reacts to and placed in a CD4 or CD8 class. Log10-transformed breadth and depth values were compared by one-way ANOVA with Sidak's multiple comparisons tests. In its TCRdb copy, this immuneACCESS table keeps in-frame sequences only and misses some clones. Where compared with another copy, unresolved V genes explain less than half of these, and the others have no known cause. V and J calls and clone size are given by that table; D and trimming were obtained from the DNA. A total of about 170,000 clones appear in this sample, around nine tenths of them only once. The ten largest account for less than 3% of the sample.

The CDR3 spans 14 residues, from the cysteine through the phenylalanine. The DNA shown is the 42-base CDR3, in frame from base 1. The junction shows trimming of 4 bases on V and 8 bases on J, plus 14 bases between the germline ends. Via the germline V gene, CDR1 is WSHSY and CDR2 SAAADI. General study outcomes and caveats: Because no day 14 peak-response samples were available, repertoires were characterized only after the peak T cell response. Participants were mostly white British and included more females than males, and it was suggested by the authors that clonal diversity may have been underestimated. Reportedly, almost half of the unique spike-specific TCRs recognized epitopes lying outside the regions that are mutated in the B.1.351 and B.1.1.7 variants. CD4 TCRs associated with the vaccine covered the entire spike protein, and the dominant responses were in regions 160-218 and 743-854. After two AZD1222 doses, both the breadth and the depth of spike-specific TCRs were significantly higher than at day 0 and than in MenACWY recipients. Conclusions about previously exposed vaccinees were limited because only a handful of AZD1222 recipients were SARS-CoV-2 seropositive at baseline. In the small 56-69-year group, the increase in depth fell short of significance, most likely because of low power.

The receptor was isolated from an adult in good health. This chain joins TRBV10-2 to TRBJ1-4; the D gene cannot be resolved reliably. The sample consisted of peripheral blood, taken on day 0 of AZD1222 vaccination. The CDR3 protein sequence reads: CASSVYQAKEKLFF. The DNA sequence is TGCGCCAGCAGTGTATACCAAGCAAAGGAAAAACTGTTTTTT.